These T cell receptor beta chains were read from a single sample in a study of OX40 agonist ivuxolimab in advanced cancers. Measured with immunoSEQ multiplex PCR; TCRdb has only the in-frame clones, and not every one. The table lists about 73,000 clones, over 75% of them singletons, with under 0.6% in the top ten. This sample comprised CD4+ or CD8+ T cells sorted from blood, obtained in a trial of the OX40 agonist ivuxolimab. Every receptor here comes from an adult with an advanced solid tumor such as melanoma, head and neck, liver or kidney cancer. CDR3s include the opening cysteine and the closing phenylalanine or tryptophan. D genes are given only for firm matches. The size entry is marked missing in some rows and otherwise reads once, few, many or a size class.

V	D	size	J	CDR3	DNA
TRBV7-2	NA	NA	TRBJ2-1	CASSRLGPGNEQFF	TGTGCCAGCAGCCGACTAGGGCCGGGCAATGAGCAGTTCTTC
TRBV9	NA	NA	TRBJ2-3	CASSVGEGGPGRTQYF	TGTGCCAGCAGCGTAGGGGAGGGGGGACCAGGGCGTACGCAGTATTTT
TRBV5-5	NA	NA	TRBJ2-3	CASSSVGDTQYF	TGTGCCAGCAGTTCCGTAGGAGATACGCAGTATTTT
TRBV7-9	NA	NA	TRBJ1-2	CASSSGDRGYTF	TGTGCCAGCAGTTCCGGGGATCGAGGCTACACCTTC
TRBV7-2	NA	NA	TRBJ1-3	CASSSVGTGNTIYF	TGTGCCAGCAGCTCAGTCGGAACTGGAAACACCATATATTTT
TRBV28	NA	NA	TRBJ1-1	CASSPFTGLDAFF	TGTGCCAGCAGTCCTTTTACAGGGCTCGACGCTTTCTTT
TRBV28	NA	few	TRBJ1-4	CASSPHIGEKLFF	TGTGCCAGCAGCCCTCACATAGGAGAAAAACTGTTTTTT
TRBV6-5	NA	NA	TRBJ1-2	CASTTSPATGYTF	TGTGCCAGCACCACCTCTCCTGCGACGGGCTACACCTTC
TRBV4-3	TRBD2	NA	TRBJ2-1	CASSQRIAGGPNEQFF	TGCGCCAGCAGCCAAAGGATAGCGGGAGGGCCGAATGAGCAGTTCTTC
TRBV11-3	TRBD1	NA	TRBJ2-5	CASSLGRDRGGQETQYF	TGTGCCAGCAGCTTAGGGAGAGACAGGGGTGGACAAGAGACCCAGTACTTC
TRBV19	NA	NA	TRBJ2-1	CASSMGLRDNEQFF	TGTGCCAGTAGTATGGGGCTCAGGGACAATGAGCAGTTCTTC
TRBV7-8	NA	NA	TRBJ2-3	CASSLGRTDTQYF	TGTGCCAGCAGCTTGGGACGCACAGATACGCAGTATTTT
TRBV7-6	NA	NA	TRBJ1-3	CASSLAVGNTIYF	TGTGCCAGCAGCTTAGCGGTGGGAAACACCATATATTTT
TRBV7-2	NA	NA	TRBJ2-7	CASSLEGGNNYEQYF	TGTGCCAGCAGCTTAGAGGGCGGGAATAACTACGAGCAGTACTTC
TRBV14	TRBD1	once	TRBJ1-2	CASSQGGQGGYTF	TGTGCCAGCAGCCAAGGTGGACAGGGTGGCTACACCTTC
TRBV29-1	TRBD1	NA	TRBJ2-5	CSVDANRGVQETQYF	TGCAGCGTTGACGCCAACAGGGGCGTCCAAGAGACCCAGTACTTC
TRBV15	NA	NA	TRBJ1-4	CATSRVDEKLFF	TGTGCCACCAGCAGAGTCGATGAAAAACTGTTTTTT
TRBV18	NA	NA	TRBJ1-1	CASSPPTSNTEAFF	TGTGCCAGCTCACCACCCACGAGTAACACTGAAGCTTTCTTT
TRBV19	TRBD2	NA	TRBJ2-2	CASSPTSGRYGELFF	TGTGCCAGTAGCCCGACTAGCGGGAGGTACGGGGAGCTGTTTTTT
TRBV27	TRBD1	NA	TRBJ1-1	CASRGTANTEAFF	TGTGCCAGCAGAGGGACAGCGAACACTGAAGCTTTCTTT
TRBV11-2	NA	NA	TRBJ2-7	CASRILGSSGEQYF	TGTGCCAGCAGGATTTTGGGATCTTCCGGCGAGCAGTACTTC
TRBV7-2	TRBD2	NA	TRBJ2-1	CASSLGPSGSNEQFF	TGTGCCAGCAGCTTAGGGCCTAGCGGGAGCAATGAGCAGTTCTTC